Listed below are T cell receptor beta chains from one sample, sequenced in a study of glioma-infiltrating T cells. TCRdb re-called the multiplex PCR reads through MiXCR, storing one row per CDR3 protein. This sample carries about 89,000 distinct CDR3 sequences, 23% of them seen once, and the ten largest clones take 6.7%. The sample was glioma tissue, nonneoplastic brain tissue, or PBMCs (not recorded which). The receptors come from a human donor with low-grade glioma or glioblastoma, undergoing nonglioma brain surgery, or in good health (not recorded which). Each CDR3 is given with its conserved first and last residue. The D gene is left open where the match is weak. The size field reads how often the clone was seen (once, few, many) or a class if it is expanded.

abundance	j_gene	d_gene	v_gene	CDR3aa	CDR3nt
many	TRBJ2-5	TRBD2	TRBV18	CASSPSGLAVLSETQYF	TGTGCCAGCTCACCCTCCGGACTAGCGGTGCTCAGCGAGACCCAGTACTTC
many	TRBJ2-5	TRBD1	TRBV11-2	CASSLGSAGQGRRETQYF	TGTGCCAGCAGCTTAGGTTCTGCGGGACAGGGGAGACGGGAGACCCAGTACTTC
many	TRBJ2-1	-	TRBV6-2/TRBV6-3	CASSSRDGSSYNEQFF	TGTGCCAGCAGTTCAAGGGACGGAAGCTCCTACAATGAGCAGTTCTTC
many	TRBJ1-1	TRBD1	TRBV20-1	CSASRGEGAQEGAFF	TGCAGTGCTAGCCGCGGGGAGGGGGCGCAGGAAGGAGCTTTCTTT
few	TRBJ2-5	-	TRBV19	CASSSSGLRLRETQYF	TGTGCCAGTAGTTCCTCGGGACTTCGGTTAAGGGAGACCCAGTACTTC
many	TRBJ1-2	-	TRBV3-1	CASSHRRWGVINYGYTF	TGTGCCAGCAGCCACCGAAGGTGGGGGGTCATTAACTATGGCTACACCTTC
once	TRBJ2-7	TRBD1	TRBV6-5	CASTYAGTGSRQYF	TGTGCCAGCACTTACGCCGGGACAGGGTCGCGGCAGTACTTC
few	TRBJ2-7	-	TRBV12-3/TRBV12-4	CASSRGPWGSYEQYF	TGTGCCAGCAGCCGTGGGCCGTGGGGCTCCTACGAGCAGTACTTC
many	TRBJ1-2	-	TRBV4-2	CASSQVGGHGTYGYTF	TGTGCCAGCAGCCAAGTAGGGGGACATGGAACCTATGGCTACACCTTC
many	TRBJ1-5	TRBD1	TRBV3-1	CASSRTGTGDQPQHF	TGTGCCAGCAGCCGCACCGGGACAGGGGATCAGCCCCAGCATTTT